The subject of this entry is one TCR beta chain. Authors' analysis steps: The assay estimated nucleated cells by amplifying reference gene primers. The assay was immunoSEQ multiplex PCR, and TCRdb's table has in-frame clones only and misses some. V, J and clone size were drawn from that table, and D and trimming were deduced from the DNA. The table shows around 260,000 clones, with 70% to 90% occurring only once. The sample belongs to a study of blood T cell repertoires in COVID-19. Across the study: Samples came from the United States, Italy and Spain, spanning acute and convalescent COVID-19. From T cells, B-cell-depleted T cells, or PBMCs came the material, which was cDNA or gDNA.

J gave up 8 bases and V 0 bases, and 7 bases lay outside the gene matches. The CDR3 spans 14 residues. CDR1 is SGHNT, CDR2 YYREEE, per germline (reference sequence). Sequencing was carried out using peripheral blood. The chain combines TRBV5-4 with TRBJ1-2; 7 positions agree with TRBD1. This sequence was found in a young woman with active or convalescent COVID-19. CDR3 nucleotide sequence: TGTGCCAGCAGCTTGGCCGAGGGGGCTGGCGGCTACACCTTC. The encoded protein is CASSLAEGAGGYTF. Drawing the rest from reference TRBV5-4 and TRBJ1-2, the complete variable domain is ETGVTQSPTHLIKTRGQQVTLRCSSQSGHNTVSWYQQALGQGPQFIFQYYREEENGRGNFPPRFSGLQFPNYSSELNVNALELDDSALYLCASSLAEGAGGYTFGSGTRLTVV.